The 32 T cell receptor beta chains reported below all come from one sample, sequenced in a study of blood T cell repertoires in COVID-19. This table comes from immunoSEQ multiplex PCR, and its TCRdb copy is limited to in-frame clones, with some not included. The profile shows some 9,200 clones, about 91% of them singletons. Material: peripheral blood. Receptors were obtained from a woman between 45 and 60 years old with active COVID-19.

V gene TRBV5-1 combines with J gene TRBJ2-7; TRBD1 might be the D (5 bases). Trimming stripped 0 bases from V and 5 bases from J, with 9 bases between. The CDR3 contains 13 residues. CDR1 and CDR2 (germline): SGHRS, YFSETQ. This CDR3 is CASSLVPGNEQYF. In DNA, the CDR3 is TGCGCCAGCAGCTTGGTGCCAGGGAACGAGCAGTACTTC.

The chain uses TRBV29-1 and TRBJ2-2, with TRBD2 as a possible D gene (6 bases). With 7 bases removed from V and 4 bases from J, the gap between germline ends came to 13 bases. Germline loops: CDR1 SQVTM, CDR2 ANQGSEA. The CDR3 extends over 13 amino acids. For the CDR3, the DNA is TGCAGCGCCGGGGCCGGGGGCACCGGGGAGCTGTTTTTT. Protein sequence: CSAGAGGTGELFF.

This chain links TRBV15 with TRBJ2-5, with 8 bases aligning to TRBD1. CDR1 LNHNV and CDR2 YYDKDF come from the germline V gene (reference sequence). V lost 3 bases, J lost 5 bases, and 11 bases stayed unmatched. The CDR3 loop spans 16 amino acids. CDR3 in amino acids: CATSRDPTGAGETQYF. CDR3 nucleotides: TGTGCCACCAGCAGGGACCCGACAGGGGCGGGGGAGACCCAGTACTTC. Full variable domain (outside the CDR3, taken from reference TRBV15 and TRBJ2-5): DAMVIQNPRYQVTQFGKPVTLSCSQTLNHNVMYWYQQKSSQAPKLLFHYYDKDFNNEADTPDNFQSRRPNTSFCFLDIRSPGLGDTAMYLCATSRDPTGAGETQYFGPGTRLLVL.

The chain combines TRBV7-3 with TRBJ2-7; 9 nucleotides line up with TRBD1. Germline CDR1 SGHTA, CDR2 FQGTGA. V was pared by 0 bases and J by 1 base, with 1 base of the junction left unmatched. The CDR3 runs 15 residues. The DNA for the CDR3 is TGTGCCAGCAGCTTAACGGGACAGGGTTCCTACGAGCAGTACTTC. This gives the protein CASSLTGQGSYEQYF. The full variable domain, rest sourced from reference TRBV7-3 and TRBJ2-7, is GAGVSQTPSNKVTEKGKYVELRCDPISGHTALYWYRQSLGQGPEFLIYFQGTGAADDSGLPNDRFFAVRPEGSVSTLKIQRTERGDSAVYLCASSLTGQGSYEQYFGPGTRLTVT.

V and J are TRBV27 and TRBJ2-5, with D tentatively TRBD2 (5 bases). Per the germline V gene, CDR1 is MNHEY and CDR2 is SMNVEV (reference sequence). Trimming removed 3 bases at V and 7 bases at J, with 12 bases between. This CDR3 region has 13 residues. CDR3 protein: CASSLRGSGTQYF. The CDR3 nucleotides are TGTGCCAGCAGTTTGAGAGGGAGTGGGACCCAGTACTTC.

The chain couples TRBV10-3 to TRBJ2-7; TRBD2 aligns across 9 bases. Germline V gene sequence: CDR1 ENHRY, CDR2 SYGVKD. J was trimmed by 6 bases and V by 3 bases; bases with no gene match: 6. This CDR3 comprises 14 residues. The chain's CDR3 is CAISETKREVEQYF. CDR3 bases: TGTGCCATCAGTGAAACAAAGCGGGAGGTCGAGCAGTACTTC.

This rearrangement joins TRBV28 to TRBJ1-5; D might be TRBD1 (5 bases). Germline CDR1 reads MDHEN; CDR2 reads SYDVKM. V was pared by 1 base and J by 2 bases, with 9 bases between. This CDR3 is 15 amino acids long. The DNA of the CDR3 is TGTGCCAGCAGTTTATTGGGGGGGGGCAATCAGCCCCAGCATTTT. Translation: CASSLLGGGNQPQHF.

The gene calls are TRBV6-5 and TRBJ2-3; D not certain. V lost 2 bases to trimming and J lost 2 bases, with 8 bases between them. The germline CDR1 and CDR2 sequences are MNHEY and SVGAGI. The CDR3 is 14 amino acids. The chain's CDR3 is CASSYAHPTDTQYF. CDR3 bases: TGTGCCAGCAGTTACGCGCACCCCACAGATACGCAGTATTTT.

V gene TRBV5-1 combines with J gene TRBJ2-1; D may be TRBD1 (6 bases). The CDR3 has 12 amino acids. Germline-derived CDR1 and CDR2 are SGHRS and YFSETQ. V was clipped by 5 bases and J by 9 bases, with 12 bases between them. CDR3 amino acids: CASSFTQGEQFF. In DNA, the CDR3 is TGCGCCAGCAGTTTTACACAGGGTGAGCAGTTCTTC.

The chain has TRBV3-1 (or the pseudogene TRBV3-2) and TRBJ1-1, with D perhaps matching TRBD1 (5 bases). Per germline, CDR1 LGHDT and CDR2 YNNKEL (reference sequence). The CDR3 extends over 16 amino acids. The germline V and J ends were trimmed by 0 bases and 5 bases, with 16 bases remaining between them. The chain's CDR3 is CASSQDVGRVGTEAFF. The CDR3, as DNA: TGTGCCAGCAGCCAAGATGTAGGCAGGGTGGGGACTGAAGCTTTCTTT.

V gene TRBV2 combines with J gene TRBJ1-2, with D possibly matching TRBD1 (6 bases). The CDR3 extends over 14 amino acids. CDR1 is SNHLY and CDR2 is FYNNEI in the germline V gene. The germline V and J ends were trimmed by 10 bases and 2 bases, with 17 bases remaining between them. The CDR3 sequence: CATTSDRTNYGYTF. The CDR3 DNA reads as TGTGCCACAACCTCGGACAGAACAAACTATGGCTACACCTTC.

The chain employs TRBV5-1 and TRBJ1-5, with D perhaps matching TRBD1 (5 bases). From germline, CDR1 is SGHRS and CDR2 YFSETQ. The CDR3 spans 15 residues. The germline V and J ends were trimmed by 2 bases and 3 bases, with 12 bases remaining between them. CDR3 protein: CASSFLGGVNQPQHF. The CDR3 DNA is TGCGCCAGCAGCTTTCTCGGAGGGGTCAATCAGCCCCAGCATTTT.

The gene calls are TRBV5-5 and TRBJ1-2; no firm D call. The CDR3 has 13 amino acids. Germline loops: CDR1 SGHKS, CDR2 YYEKEE (reference sequence). V gave up 2 bases and J gave up 3 bases, with 8 bases separating them. The chain's CDR3 is CASSFRDYYGYTF. The CDR3 coding sequence is TGTGCCAGCAGCTTTAGAGATTACTATGGCTACACCTTC.

V is TRBV7-2 and J is TRBJ2-2; D gene unclear. The V gene lost 2 bases and the J gene lost 4 bases, with 8 bases spanning the gap. The CDR3 runs to 14 residues. Per the germline V gene, CDR1 is SGHTA and CDR2 is FQGNSA. The CDR3 loop is CASSLYHSTGELFF. CDR3 DNA: TGTGCCAGCAGCTTATATCACAGCACCGGGGAGCTGTTTTTT.

In nucleotides, the CDR3 is TGTGCCAGCAGTTTAGACGGACTAGCGGGAGGGGAGACCCAGTACTTC. Amino acids: CASSLDGLAGGETQYF. The J gene is TRBJ2-5, the V gene TRBV28; 15 bases are shared with TRBD2. This CDR3 has 16 residues. CDR1 and CDR2 (germline): MDHEN, SYDVKM. J lost 5 bases, V lost 2 bases, and 3 bases had no gene match.

This clone is a singleton in its sample. The J gene is TRBJ1-1, the V gene TRBV6-5; a weak D match, TRBD1 (5 bases). The germline CDR1 and CDR2 sequences are MNHEY and SVGAGI. The CDR3 length is 16 residues. Trimming cost V 2 bases and J 3 bases, with 16 bases left between them. In DNA form, the CDR3 reads TGTGCCAGCAGTTACGTGAGGACGGGGGGGGACACTGAAGCTTTCTTT. Translated, it gives CASSYVRTGGDTEAFF.

The chain carries TRBV5-1 and TRBJ1-2; D is ambiguous. The CDR3 is 16 residues long. CDR1 SGHRS and CDR2 YFSETQ come from the germline V gene. Trimming stripped 0 bases from V and 7 bases from J, with 19 bases between. The CDR3 sequence is CASSLDGPQLAGGYTF. CDR3 DNA sequence: TGCGCCAGCAGCTTGGATGGGCCCCAATTGGCCGGTGGCTACACCTTC.

The V gene is TRBV30, the J gene TRBJ1-1; D unresolved. The germline gives CDR1 GTSNPN, CDR2 SVGIG (reference sequence). V was pared by 4 bases and J by 5 bases, with 14 bases between. There are 13 residues in the CDR3. CDR3 residues: CAWMRRAGTEAFF. The CDR3 DNA is TGTGCCTGGATGCGACGGGCGGGGACTGAAGCTTTCTTT.

The J gene is TRBJ2-1, the V gene TRBV7-3, with a weak D call TRBD1 (5 bases). Trimming removed 5 bases at V and 9 bases at J, with 14 bases between. From germline, CDR1 is SGHTA and CDR2 FQGTGA. CDR3 length equals 13 residues. The CDR3 here is CASSPEQGSEQFF. The CDR3 DNA reads as TGTGCCAGCAGCCCAGAGCAGGGTAGTGAGCAGTTCTTC. The full variable domain, in which reference TRBV7-3 and TRBJ2-1 provide the parts outside the CDR3, is GAGVSQTPSNKVTEKGKYVELRCDPISGHTALYWYRQSLGQGPEFLIYFQGTGAADDSGLPNDRFFAVRPEGSVSTLKIQRTERGDSAVYLCASSPEQGSEQFFGPGTRLTVL.

The V gene is TRBV19, the J gene TRBJ2-6, with 8 bases that match TRBD2. Germline CDR1 and CDR2: LNHDA and SQIVND (reference sequence). The J segment lost 1 base and the V segment lost 3 bases, leaving 5 bases of the junction unmatched. The CDR3 runs to 17 residues. The CDR3 DNA is TGTGCCAGTAGTATGCTTCTAGCGGGTTCTGGGGCCAACGTCCTGACTTTC. Residues: CASSMLLAGSGANVLTF.

The table lists this clone with a count of one. V is TRBV7-2 and J is TRBJ2-7; possible D gene TRBD1, 6 bases. CDR1 and CDR2 from the germline V gene are SGHTA and FQGNSA. The CDR3 extends over 17 amino acids. Trimming removed 2 bases from V and 4 bases from J, with 21 bases in between. CDR3 nucleotides: TGTGCCAGCAGCTTAACCTGGATTTCCAGGGGCACTTACGAGCAGTACTTC. This translates into CASSLTWISRGTYEQYF. The variable domain in full, with the rest retrieved from reference TRBV7-2 and TRBJ2-7, is GAGVSQSPSNKVTEKGKDVELRCDPISGHTALYWYRQSLGQGLEFLIYFQGNSAPDKSGLPSDRFSAERTGGSVSTLTIQRTQQEDSAVYLCASSLTWISRGTYEQYFGPGTRLTVT.

The chain uses TRBV5-1 and TRBJ2-7; D might be TRBD1 (5 bases). V lost 0 bases and J lost 2, with 9 bases in between. Germline CDR1 reads SGHRS; CDR2 reads YFSETQ. The CDR3 sequence is 14 residues long. CDR3 amino acids: CASSLGGGPYEQYF. CDR3 DNA: TGCGCCAGCAGCTTGGGGGGCGGACCCTACGAGCAGTACTTC. The full variable domain, completed using reference TRBV5-1 and TRBJ2-7, is KAGVTQTPRYLIKTRGQQVTLSCSPISGHRSVSWYQQTPGQGLQFLFEYFSETQRNKGNFPGRFSGRQFSNSRSEMNVSTLELGDSALYLCASSLGGGPYEQYFGPGTRLTVT.

V usage is TRBV19 and J usage is TRBJ1-1; D unclear. The germline V gene encodes CDR1 LNHDA and CDR2 SQIVND (reference sequence). V dropped 5 bases and J dropped 0 bases, with 10 bases sitting between them. This CDR3 comprises 14 residues. This CDR3 is CASSSGRLNTEAFF. DNA of the CDR3: TGTGCCAGTAGTTCGGGGAGGCTGAACACTGAAGCTTTCTTT. The full variable domain, in which reference TRBV19 and TRBJ1-1 provide the parts outside the CDR3, is DGGITQSPKYLFRKEGQNVTLSCEQNLNHDAMYWYRQDPGQGLRLIYYSQIVNDFQKGDIAEGYSVSREKKESFPLTVTSAQKNPTAFYLCASSSGRLNTEAFFGQGTRLTVV.

This clone occurred once. V usage is TRBV9 and J usage is TRBJ2-2, with 9 bases that match TRBD1. Trimming took 3 bases from V and 3 from J; bases not matched to a gene: 6. This CDR3 contains 16 residues. Per germline, CDR1 SGDLS and CDR2 YYNGEE. CDR3 bases: TGTGCCAGCAGCGCTTCGGACAGGGGAGACACCGGGGAGCTGTTTTTT. This encodes CASSASDRGDTGELFF.

The chain carries TRBV4-1 and TRBJ1-1; D not resolved. Trimming took 2 bases from V and 1 from J, leaving 17 bases between them. The CDR3 consists of 17 residues. Per germline, CDR1 MGHRA and CDR2 YSYEKL. Written as DNA, the CDR3 is TGCGCCAGCAGCCAATTTTTTCCTCTGGAGGCGAACACTGAAGCTTTCTTT. Protein: CASSQFFPLEANTEAFF.

This rearrangement joins TRBV6-5 to TRBJ2-7; 13 bases are a match to TRBD2. V was pared by 11 bases and J by 2 bases, with 3 bases of the junction left unmatched. CDR1 is MNHEY, CDR2 SVGAGI, per germline. The CDR3 loop spans 13 amino acids. The CDR3 loop is CAGGLAGAYEQYF. The CDR3 nucleotides are TGTGCCGGTGGACTAGCGGGGGCCTACGAGCAGTACTTC.

V and J are TRBV18 and TRBJ1-5; 8 bases fit TRBD1. Germline-derived CDR1 and CDR2 are KGHSH and LQKENI. The CDR3 has 15 residues. V was pared by 5 bases and J by 2 bases, with 5 bases of the junction left unmatched. The DNA for the CDR3 is TGTGCCAGCTCAAATGGACAGGGTGGCAATCAGCCCCAGCATTTT. Translating gives CASSNGQGGNQPQHF.

This chain connects TRBV30 to TRBJ1-5; possible D gene TRBD1, 6 bases. The CDR3 extends over 14 amino acids. CDR1 and CDR2 (germline): GTSNPN, SVGIG (reference sequence). Trimming took 2 bases from V and 4 from J, leaving 12 bases between them. This chain's CDR3 is CAWSMAGANQPQHF. DNA for the CDR3: TGTGCCTGGAGTATGGCAGGGGCAAATCAGCCCCAGCATTTT.

V is TRBV19 and J is TRBJ1-1; 7 positions match TRBD1. Germline lookup yields CDR1 LNHDA and CDR2 SQIVND (reference sequence). Trimming at V came to 6 bases and at J to 0 bases, leaving 4 bases not matched to a gene. This CDR3 contains 14 residues. The DNA for the CDR3 is TGTGCCAGTAGACCGGGACAGATGAACACTGAAGCTTTCTTT. Its protein is CASRPGQMNTEAFF. The full variable domain, its missing parts supplied by reference TRBV19 and TRBJ1-1, is DGGITQSPKYLFRKEGQNVTLSCEQNLNHDAMYWYRQDPGQGLRLIYYSQIVNDFQKGDIAEGYSVSREKKESFPLTVTSAQKNPTAFYLCASRPGQMNTEAFFGQGTRLTVV.

The V call is TRBV28, the J call TRBJ1-1, with 8 bases aligning to TRBD1. The CDR3 has 14 residues. The J segment lost 0 bases and the V segment lost 8 bases, leaving 5 bases of the junction unmatched. Germline-derived CDR1 and CDR2 are MDHEN and SYDVKM. The CDR3 bases are TGTGCCAGCCCCCCAGGGGGCATGAACACTGAAGCTTTCTTT. Amino acid sequence: CASPPGGMNTEAFF.

The chain combines TRBV7-9 with TRBJ2-2; D is possibly TRBD2 (6 bases). This CDR3 region has 17 residues. V was clipped by 8 bases and J by 1 base, with 20 bases between them. Germline V gene data show CDR1 as SEHNR and CDR2 as FQNEAQ (reference sequence). The CDR3 DNA reads TGTGCCAGCGGTGGTACCCTGGCGCGGGGGAACACCGGGGAGCTGTTTTTT. Its translation is CASGGTLARGNTGELFF. The whole variable domain, remainder taken from reference TRBV7-9 and TRBJ2-2, is DTGVSQNPRHKITKRGQNVTFRCDPISEHNRLYWYRQTLGQGPEFLTYFQNEAQLEKSRLLSDRFSAERPKGSFSTLEIQRTEQGDSAMYLCASGGTLARGNTGELFFGEGSRLTVL.

The chain carries TRBV2 and TRBJ1-2; no clear D gene. This CDR3 is 14 amino acids long. V shed 8 bases and J shed 4 bases, with 17 bases lying between them. The V gene's germline CDR1 is SNHLY and CDR2 FYNNEI. Here the CDR3 DNA reads TGTGCCAGCCCTCCTTCCGACACTCGCTATGGCTACACCTTC. Its translation is CASPPSDTRYGYTF.